The 9 T cell receptor beta chains below were found in one sample sequenced in a study of neurological immune-mediated disorders. A single record per CDR3 protein comes from TCRdb applying MiXCR to the 5' RACE reads. This table has about 79,000 distinct CDR3 sequences, roughly 15% appearing once. Sequencing was performed on PBMCs. These receptors all come from a woman in her 50s in good health.

This clonotype came up many times. This sequence joins TRBV10-3 and TRBJ1-5; D call uncertain. Trimming removed 6 bases at V and 1 base at J, with 10 bases between. The CDR3 loop spans 14 amino acids. CDR1 and CDR2 from the germline V gene are ENHRY and SYGVKD. CDR3 in DNA: TGTGCCATCAGGTCGGACGGAAGCAATCAGCCCCAGCATTTT. It is translated as CAIRSDGSNQPQHF.

This clonotype appeared a few times. V gene TRBV5-1 combines with J gene TRBJ1-1, with D perhaps matching TRBD1 (6 bases). CDR1 and CDR2 from the germline V gene are SGHRS and YFSETQ. This CDR3 is 16 amino acids long. Trimming left V 0 bases short and J 0 bases short, with 12 bases between. The CDR3 DNA follows: TGCGCCAGCAGCTTGGTAAACCAGGGGTTGAACACTGAAGCTTTCTTT. Protein: CASSLVNQGLNTEAFF. Full variable domain (missing parts from reference TRBV5-1 and TRBJ1-1): KAGVTQTPRYLIKTRGQQVTLSCSPISGHRSVSWYQQTPGQGLQFLFEYFSETQRNKGNFPGRFSGRQFSNSRSEMNVSTLELGDSALYLCASSLVNQGLNTEAFFGQGTRLTVV.

This clonotype was observed at least ten times. This sequence joins TRBV3-1 and TRBJ2-3; D gene ambiguous. The germline V and J ends were trimmed by 5 bases and 3 bases, with 15 bases remaining between them. The CDR3 runs 15 residues. Germline CDR1 is LGHDT and CDR2 is YNNKEL (reference sequence). This chain's CDR3 is CASSSRMIETDTQYF. CDR3 coding DNA: TGTGCCAGCAGCTCCAGAATGATAGAAACAGATACGCAGTATTTT.

The rearrangement joins TRBV6-1 to TRBJ2-1; possibly TRBD2 for D (6 bases). The CDR3 is made up of 17 amino acids. Germline loops: CDR1 MNHNS, CDR2 SASEGT. With 2 bases removed from V and 7 bases from J, the gap between germline ends came to 21 bases. The CDR3 loop is CASSELLAFASRNEQFF. In DNA, the CDR3 is TGTGCCAGCAGTGAACTCCTAGCGTTCGCCTCCCGGAATGAGCAGTTCTTC.

The table lists this clonotype with many counts. The V and J genes are TRBV7-2 and TRBJ1-6; D is unresolved. V lost 3 bases and J 6 bases, leaving 9 bases between the germline ends. This CDR3 spans 14 amino acids. The germline V gene encodes CDR1 SGHTA and CDR2 FQGNSA. This CDR3 reads CASSLGLINSPLHF. The CDR3 DNA is TGTGCCAGCAGCTTGGGCCTGATTAATTCACCCCTCCACTTT.

Written as DNA, the CDR3 is TGTGCCAGCTCACCGGACAGGGAGGGCTACACCTTC. Its translation: CASSPDREGYTF. This chain connects TRBV18 to TRBJ1-2; 8 positions match TRBD1. The CDR3 extends over 12 amino acids. Germline-derived CDR1 and CDR2 are KGHSH and LQKENI. The V and J ends lost 3 bases and 8 bases, in that order; junction bases with no gene match: 2.

At least ten counts were recorded for this clonotype. The chain has TRBV15 and TRBJ1-4; no definite D call. Trimming shortened V by 3 bases and J by 5 bases, and 10 bases separated the two germline ends. The CDR3 totals 14 residues. Germline V gene data show CDR1 as LNHNV and CDR2 as YYDKDF (reference sequence). Here the CDR3 DNA reads TGTGCCACCAGCAGGATGTACGGGAATGAAAAACTGTTTTTT. This gives the protein CATSRMYGNEKLFF.

In its sample, this clonotype was seen many times. The genes are TRBV7-2 and TRBJ2-7, with TRBD2 matching over 9 bases. The CDR3 has 15 amino acids. The germline V gene encodes CDR1 SGHTA and CDR2 FQGNSA. The J segment lost 4 bases and the V segment lost 4 bases, leaving 8 bases of the junction unmatched. The DNA of the CDR3 is TGTGCCAGCAGCTCAGAAGCGGGGGGCGTTTACGAGCAGTACTTC. This gives the protein CASSSEAGGVYEQYF.

Ten or more counts support this clonotype. The CDR3 DNA is TGTGCCAGCAGCTTGGGCAGGGGGAGATACAATGAGCAGTTCTTC. Translating gives CASSLGRGRYNEQFF. J is TRBJ2-1 and V is TRBV7-2, with 7 bases lining up with TRBD1. J lost 4 bases, V lost 3 bases, and 6 bases had no gene match. Germline V gene sequence: CDR1 SGHTA, CDR2 FQGNSA. This CDR3 has 15 amino acids.